This T cell receptor (beta chain) was captured in a study of blood T cells in healthy people across ages. Together with a sample-barcoded 5' primer, a J-beta primer mix was included in a second PCR lasting about 7 to 12 cycles. MiXCR, applied by TCRdb to the 5' RACE reads, yields one record per CDR3 protein. The sample carries 650,000 to 800,000 distinct CDR3 sequences, around 45% recorded once. Trimming stripped 2 bases from V and 7 bases from J, with 15 bases between. The germline V gene encodes CDR1 MDHEN and CDR2 SYDVKM. This CDR3 is 15 amino acids long. This rearrangement joins TRBV28 to TRBJ1-5; a weak D match, TRBD1 (5 bases). The sequenced sample was blood. This TCR derives from a man in his 60s in good health. The CDR3 DNA sequence: TGTGCCAGCAGTTTACAGGAGGGGTTCGGGCAGCCCCAGCATTTT. This codes for CASSLQEGFGQPQHF.